A single sample is the source of the 21 T cell receptor beta chains below, sequenced in a study of blood T cell repertoires in COVID-19. Libraries were prepared by immunoSEQ multiplex PCR; TCRdb keeps only in-frame clonotypes and omits some of them. The repertoire has 260,000 or so clones, over 75% of them found once; the top ten carry approximately 9%. The source material was peripheral blood. The receptors were sampled from a human donor in a cohort sampled during active COVID-19.

This clone appeared once. J is TRBJ1-2 and V is TRBV3-1 (or the pseudogene TRBV3-2), with D maybe TRBD1 (6 bases). The CDR3 covers 13 residues. Deletions cut 4 bases from V and 3 bases from J, with 9 bases between. Germline V gives CDR1 LGHDT, CDR2 YNNKEL (reference sequence). The CDR3 DNA reads TGTGCCAGCAGCCGGTGGACAGACTATGGCTACACCTTC. This gives the protein CASSRWTDYGYTF.

The gene calls are TRBV6-1 and TRBJ1-2; 7 positions agree with TRBD1. CDR1 is MNHNS and CDR2 is SASEGT in the germline V gene. Losses at the gene ends were 0 bases for V and 6 bases for J; bases not matched to a gene: 28. The CDR3 has 22 amino acids. CDR3 amino acids: CASSEARKGGWSVGSMINGYTF. CDR3 in DNA: TGTGCCAGCAGTGAAGCGAGAAAAGGGGGCTGGTCCGTCGGTAGTATGATAAATGGCTACACCTTC.

This clone has a single count. The CDR3 DNA reads as TGCGCCAGCAGCTTGTCAGCGTCTGGGGCCAACGTCCTGACTTTC. Protein sequence: CASSLSASGANVLTF. The V call is TRBV5-1, the J call TRBJ2-6; no firm D call. Trimming pared 1 base from V and 1 base from J, leaving 6 bases between. Per the germline V gene, CDR1 is SGHRS and CDR2 is YFSETQ. The CDR3 is made up of 15 amino acids.

This clone was seen once. The chain uses TRBV24-1 and TRBJ1-2; D gene ambiguous. CDR1 KGHDR and CDR2 SFDVKD come from the germline V gene. V dropped 9 bases and J dropped 6 bases, with 16 bases sitting between them. This CDR3 has 13 residues. The CDR3 here is CATRGRDGNGYTF. The DNA of the CDR3 is TGTGCCACCCGGGGAAGGGATGGTAATGGCTACACCTTC.

This clone was observed once. The chain carries TRBV27 and TRBJ1-6; TRBD1 matches at 8 bases. Germline CDR1 is MNHEY and CDR2 is SMNVEV (reference sequence). V gave up 3 bases and J gave up 8 bases; unmatched junction bases: 9. The CDR3 length is 16 residues. The CDR3 region is CASSFRAQGADSPLHF. In nucleotides, the CDR3 is TGTGCCAGCAGTTTTAGGGCTCAGGGGGCCGATTCACCCCTCCACTTT.

The rearrangement links TRBV2 to TRBJ1-2; 8 nucleotides line up with TRBD1. The germline CDR1 and CDR2 sequences are SNHLY and FYNNEI. The CDR3 length is 16 residues. V was clipped by 6 bases and J by 8 bases; unmatched bases: 17. CDR3 residues: CASRRIVTGVPGGYTF. The DNA for the CDR3 is TGTGCCAGCAGGAGAATAGTGACAGGGGTCCCAGGAGGCTACACCTTC.

V gene TRBV12-3 or TRBV12-4 combines with J gene TRBJ2-5; 7 nucleotides match TRBD1. The CDR3 has 13 amino acids. V dropped 7 bases and J dropped 1; count of bases not matched to a gene: 3. In DNA, the CDR3 is TGTGCCAGCACGGGACAGCTCCAAGAGACCCAGTACTTC. Translated: CASTGQLQETQYF.

This chain joins TRBV7-2 and TRBJ2-3; 8 bases map to TRBD2. The CDR3 has 15 residues. V trimming: 5 bases; J trimming: 3 bases; junction bases outside the gene matches: 7. CDR1 and CDR2 (germline): SGHTA, FQGNSA. CDR3 DNA sequence: TGTGCCAGCAGCCCCGGGGGGGCCAGGACAGATACGCAGTATTTT. This sequence encodes CASSPGGARTDTQYF.

The V gene is TRBV2, the J gene TRBJ2-2; the match to TRBD1 covers 7 bases. This CDR3 is 15 amino acids long. The V gene end was trimmed by 6 bases and the J gene end by 5 bases; junction bases not matched to a gene: 9. Germline V gives CDR1 SNHLY, CDR2 FYNNEI. The CDR3 loop reads CASRFGTGDTGELFF. CDR3 coding DNA: TGTGCCAGCAGGTTCGGCACAGGGGATACCGGGGAGCTGTTTTTT.

V is TRBV9 and J is TRBJ1-3; possibly TRBD1 for D (6 bases). Germline CDR1 is SGDLS and CDR2 is YYNGEE. V was trimmed by 0 bases and J by 1 base, leaving 8 bases between them. CDR3 length equals 15 residues. The CDR3 is CASSVATGSGNTIYF. CDR3 DNA: TGTGCCAGCAGCGTAGCGACAGGATCTGGAAACACCATATATTTT.

CDR3 coding DNA: TGTGCCAGCTCGACAGACCTCTCTGGAAACACCATATATTTT. It is translated as CASSTDLSGNTIYF. The chain is built from TRBV6-6 and TRBJ1-3; D possibly corresponds to TRBD1 (5 bases). V lost 8 bases and J lost 0, with 11 bases in between. The germline V gene has CDR1 MNHNY and CDR2 SVGAGI (reference sequence). The CDR3 loop spans 14 amino acids.

The V gene is TRBV7-8, the J gene TRBJ2-7; tentatively, D is TRBD2 (5 bases). The CDR3 extends over 13 amino acids. V dropped 5 bases and J dropped 4 bases, with 12 bases sitting between them. Looked up from germline, CDR1 is SGHVS and CDR2 is FQNEAQ. DNA of the CDR3: TGTGCCAGCAGCAAAGTCGAGCGGTACGAGCAGTACTTC. Residues: CASSKVERYEQYF.

The rearrangement uses TRBV28 and TRBJ2-5, with no clear D. V was clipped by 6 bases and J by 4 bases, with 6 bases between them. The CDR3 extends over 11 amino acids. The V gene's germline CDR1 is MDHEN and CDR2 SYDVKM. This CDR3 is CASSAGETQYF. Written as DNA, the CDR3 is TGTGCCAGCAGCGCAGGAGAGACCCAGTACTTC.

J is TRBJ1-5 and V is TRBV24-1; D is uncertain. This CDR3 region has 14 residues. CDR1 and CDR2 (germline): KGHDR, SFDVKD. V was pared by 5 bases and J by 2 bases, with 9 bases between. CDR3 amino acids: CATSVSTGNQPQHF. The CDR3 coding sequence is TGTGCCACCAGTGTCTCGACTGGCAATCAGCCCCAGCATTTT.

The gene calls are TRBV5-1 and TRBJ2-2; a weak D match, TRBD2 (5 bases). V lost 2 bases and J 4 bases, leaving 12 bases between the germline ends. This CDR3 is built from 15 residues. Germline assignment: CDR1 SGHRS and CDR2 YFSETQ. The CDR3 reads CASSLLGLFTGELFF. CDR3 coding DNA: TGCGCCAGCAGCTTACTAGGCTTATTCACCGGGGAGCTGTTTTTT.

The CDR3 nucleotides read TGTGCCAGCAGTTCCTCTAGCGGGGGGGCCCCCAATGAGCAGTTCTTC. Its translation is CASSSSSGGAPNEQFF. This chain connects TRBV2 to TRBJ2-1; 12 bases fit TRBD2. The germline V gene has CDR1 SNHLY and CDR2 FYNNEI. The CDR3 covers 16 residues. Unmatched junction bases numbered 8, after V lost 5 bases and J lost 6 bases.

The chain carries TRBV5-4 and TRBJ2-7, with D unclear. CDR3 length: 14 amino acids. The germline V and J ends were trimmed by 7 bases and 4 bases, with 18 bases remaining between them. Germline CDR1 SGHNT, CDR2 YYREEE (reference sequence). The CDR3 here is CASRERPFSYEQYF. Written as DNA, the CDR3 is TGTGCCAGCCGTGAGAGGCCCTTTTCATACGAGCAGTACTTC.

V usage is TRBV9 and J usage is TRBJ1-1; possible D gene TRBD1, 5 bases. Germline V gene data show CDR1 as SGDLS and CDR2 as YYNGEE. V gave up 3 bases and J gave up 1 base, with 16 bases separating them. The CDR3 loop spans 16 amino acids. The CDR3 here is CASSDLFAGTNTEAFF. The CDR3 DNA follows: TGTGCCAGCAGCGATCTGTTTGCGGGGACGAACACTGAAGCTTTCTTT.

The chain uses TRBV2 and TRBJ2-6; a weak D match, TRBD2 (7 bases). The ends were cut back, 5 bases at V and 2 bases at J, with 13 bases in the middle. CDR3 length equals 16 residues. Germline CDR1 is SNHLY and CDR2 is FYNNEI. The CDR3 here is CASSLAGAAGANVLTF. The CDR3 nucleotides are TGTGCCAGCAGTTTGGCGGGGGCGGCTGGGGCCAACGTCCTGACTTTC.

J is TRBJ2-6 and V is TRBV15, with a tentative D call TRBD2 (6 bases). The V and J ends lost 0 bases and 4 bases respectively, with 13 bases between them. This CDR3 contains 17 residues. Germline values: CDR1 LNHNV, CDR2 YYDKDF (reference sequence). The CDR3 region is CATSREVGLAGANVLTF. In DNA form, the CDR3 reads TGTGCCACCAGCAGAGAAGTAGGCCTAGCGGGGGCCAACGTCCTGACTTTC.

In its sample, this clone was seen once. The chain has TRBV7-2 and TRBJ2-1, with a tentative D call TRBD1 (6 bases). Germline values: CDR1 SGHTA, CDR2 FQGNSA. Between the trimmed V and J ends, which lost 5 bases and 3 bases, there was a span of 14 bases. CDR3 length: 15 residues. The CDR3 is CASSGTGLGYNEQFF. For the CDR3, the DNA is TGTGCCAGCAGCGGCACAGGGTTGGGCTACAATGAGCAGTTCTTC.